The T cell receptor beta chain under discussion was sequenced for a study of post-analysis software for immune sequencing data. At the level of the study: Relapsing-remitting, secondary progressive and progressive-relapsing forms of multiple sclerosis all featured among disease courses. General study points: Analysis by F measure revealed that same-batch samples clustered strongly together. When compared against controls, multiple sclerosis patients showed significantly lower normalized Chao1 diversity.

cDNA libraries for TCR beta contained unique molecular identifiers. cDNA molecules numbering around 450,000 came from about 1 to 10 million T cells. TCRdb itself ran the PCR reads through MiXCR, one entry per CDR3 protein. The sample lists 600,000 to 750,000 distinct CDR3 sequences, approximately 60% occurring once. This clonotype was detected a few times. Its cognate antigen is unknown. This sequence originates from a girl aged 2 to 10 with multiple sclerosis. Material: blood.

Here the CDR3 reads CSAREGGNEQFF. The DNA of the CDR3 is TGCAGTGCTAGGGAAGGGGGGAATGAGCAGTTCTTC. The genes are TRBV20-1 and TRBJ2-1; either TRBD1 or TRBD2 may supply D (6 bases each). Germline V gene lookup returns CDR1 DFQATT and CDR2 SNEGSKA (reference sequence). The CDR3 has 12 residues. V shed 3 bases and J shed 7 bases, with 10 bases lying between them.